These 3 T cell receptor beta chains were sequenced from one sample in a study of blood T cell repertoires in COVID-19. The assay was immunoSEQ multiplex PCR, and TCRdb's table has in-frame clones only and misses some. This sample has roughly 180,000 clones, with around 80% found just once. The sample taken for sequencing was PBMCs or T cells enriched from blood (not recorded which). The receptors derive from a man aged 60 to 75 who had been exposed to COVID-19.

The chain uses TRBV5-4 and TRBJ1-2; perhaps TRBD1 as D (6 bases). This CDR3 spans 13 amino acids. The V end lost 6 bases, the J end lost 4 bases, and 13 bases lay between the germline ends. CDR1 and CDR2 from the germline V gene are SGHNT and YYREEE (reference sequence). The CDR3: CASKETGIYGYTF. CDR3 DNA sequence: TGTGCCAGCAAAGAGACAGGTATCTATGGCTACACCTTC.

CDR3: CASGLSDIQYF. CDR3 bases: TGTGCTAGTGGTTTGTCCGACATTCAGTACTTC. This rearrangement joins TRBV12-5 to TRBJ2-4; D is uncertain. The CDR3 extends over 11 amino acids. Trimming took 2 bases from V and 8 from J, leaving 4 bases between them. Germline assignment: CDR1 LGHNT and CDR2 FRNRAP.

This sequence joins TRBV7-3 and TRBJ1-1, with a possible D match to TRBD1 (5 bases). Trimming took off 1 base at V and 0 bases at J, with 9 bases between the two ends. In germline, CDR1 is SGHTA, CDR2 FQGTGA. The CDR3 is made up of 15 amino acids. The CDR3 is CASSLNAGMNTEAFF. As DNA, the CDR3 is TGTGCCAGCAGCTTAAATGCAGGGATGAACACTGAAGCTTTCTTT. The variable domain in full, with the rest retrieved from reference TRBV7-3 and TRBJ1-1, is GAGVSQTPSNKVTEKGKYVELRCDPISGHTALYWYRQSLGQGPEFLIYFQGTGAADDSGLPNDRFFAVRPEGSVSTLKIQRTERGDSAVYLCASSLNAGMNTEAFFGQGTRLTVV.